This T cell receptor (beta chain) came from a study of neurological immune-mediated disorders. Study-wide results and caveats: Multiple sclerosis, the disease with the least TCR clonal expansion, fell below healthy controls, whereas HTLV-1-associated myelopathy showed the most. A possible signature appeared as one related-CDR3 cluster, in which phylogenetic grouping placed the repertoires of 18 of 34 multiple sclerosis patients. Expanded clones shared no CDR3 amino acid sequences across subjects, suggesting private repertoires in all groups.

A single record per CDR3 protein comes from TCRdb applying MiXCR to the 5' RACE reads. The sample shows 50,000 to 60,000 distinct CDR3 sequences, 4% of them seen only once. This clonotype has at least ten counts. What it binds is not known. V lost 1 base to trimming and J lost 2 bases, with 15 bases between them. This CDR3 has 16 residues. CDR1 is SGHVS and CDR2 is FQNEAQ in the germline V gene. The sample was CD4+ T cells from blood. The genes are TRBV7-8 and TRBJ2-7; D gene ambiguous. The sequence derives from a woman between 35 and 50 years old with multiple sclerosis. The CDR3 bases are TGTGCCAGCAGCTTAGAGTCTAGGTGGCGCCCCTACGAGCAGTACTTC. It specifies CASSLESRWRPYEQYF.